The 30 T cell receptor beta chains listed next were all sequenced from one sample in a study of tumor-infiltrating lymphocytes in primary liver carcinoma. The researchers obtained blood RNA from unsorted whole blood and also extracted germline DNA. The template, around 540 ng total RNA, yielded TCR beta cDNA made with a constant-region primer. TCR beta libraries came from three nested multiplex PCR rounds using slightly modified ARM-PCR. The first two PCR rounds used TRBV1-TRBV30 primers with a Cbeta primer, about 9 cycles each. TCRdb re-derived calls from the multiplex PCR reads in MiXCR, one entry per CDR3 protein. The table has 190,000 or so distinct CDR3 sequences, roughly two thirds seen once. Source material: peripheral blood. The receptors originated from a woman aged 55 to 70 with primary liver carcinoma and hepatitis B virus infection.

On this clonotype: A read error may produce the germline difference seen at one junction end. The J gene is TRBJ2-5, the V gene TRBV11-3; D gene ambiguous. This CDR3 comprises 12 residues. Germline CDR1 reads SGHNT; CDR2 reads YENEEA. The CDR3 DNA follows: TGTACCAGCAGTTTTGGTCAAGAGACCCAGTACTTC. Its translation is CTSSFGQETQYF.

To note about this clonotype: A read error may account for a junction end that differs from germline. This chain uses TRBV28 with TRBJ2-1; 11 bases fit TRBD2. This CDR3 spans 16 amino acids. Germline V gene sequence: CDR1 MDHEN, CDR2 SYDVKM. The chain's CDR3 is CVSSSLAGGRYNEQFF. CDR3 coding DNA: TGTGTCAGCAGTTCTCTAGCGGGAGGACGGTACAATGAGCAGTTCTTC.

The genes are TRBV30 and TRBJ2-2; TRBD1 agrees at 9 bases. This CDR3 comprises 14 residues. V shed 1 base and J 4 bases; nucleotides not matched to a gene: 1. Germline lookup yields CDR1 GTSNPN and CDR2 SVGIG (reference sequence). Here the CDR3 DNA reads TGTGCCTGGAGTGACAGGGGGCGCACCGGGGAGCTGTTTTTT. Translated: CAWSDRGRTGELFF.

The CDR3 DNA follows: TGTGCCAGCAGCCCCTATGTGCGCCCCACCTCCTACGAGCAGTACTTC. This codes for CASSPYVRPTSYEQYF. The gene calls are TRBV11-2 and TRBJ2-7; D is ambiguous. This CDR3 comprises 16 residues. Trimming pared 5 bases from V and 0 bases from J, leaving 17 bases between. CDR1 SGHAT and CDR2 FQNNGV come from the germline V gene.

This chain links TRBV7-8 with TRBJ2-7; 12 nucleotides agree with TRBD1. J was trimmed by 7 bases and V by 5 bases; bases with no gene match: 6. This CDR3 region has 14 residues. The germline V gene encodes CDR1 SGHVS and CDR2 FQNEAQ. The CDR3 DNA sequence: TGTGCCAGCAGCACGGGACAGGGGGCGGGAGAGCAGTACTTC. This translates into CASSTGQGAGEQYF.

This clonotype was recorded once. This chain links TRBV10-2 with TRBJ2-7; tentative D call: TRBD1 (6 bases). CDR3 length: 13 residues. Germline V gene lookup returns CDR1 WSHSY and CDR2 SAAADI. The V and J ends lost 6 bases and 1 base respectively, with 10 bases between them. The CDR3 here is CASRPGVSYEQYF. The CDR3 DNA sequence: TGCGCCAGCAGACCAGGGGTTTCCTACGAGCAGTACTTC.

The V and J genes are TRBV19 and TRBJ1-1; possibly TRBD1 for D (6 bases). The germline V and J ends were trimmed by 6 bases and 8 bases, with 16 bases remaining between them. The CDR3 covers 13 residues. Germline-derived CDR1 and CDR2 are LNHDA and SQIVND (reference sequence). CDR3 sequence reads: CASRSIQGTEAFF. The CDR3 DNA is TGTGCCAGTAGATCGATACAGGGAACCGAAGCTTTCTTT.

Regarding this clonotype: Relative to the germline gene, one junction end is altered; a read error may explain this. This sequence joins TRBV5-6 and TRBJ2-1; TRBD1 is a possible D gene (5 bases). Germline lookup yields CDR1 SGHDT and CDR2 YYEEEE. The CDR3 is 18 amino acids. CDR3 residues: CASSFFLTVRFSYNERFF. DNA for the CDR3: TGTGCCAGCAGCTTCTTTTTGACAGTAAGATTCTCCTACAATGAGCGGTTCTTC.

As concerns this clonotype: Just one base apart from a much larger clone, this may be a read error. This chain uses TRBV12-3 or TRBV12-4 with TRBJ2-2; 8 bases are a match to TRBD1. The CDR3 has 15 residues. The CDR3 DNA follows: TGTGTCAGCAGTATACGGACAGGGCACACCGGGGAGCTGTTTTTT. Its translation is CVSSIRTGHTGELFF.

In the case of this clonotype: A junction boundary mismatches the germline segment, possibly from a read error. The chain links TRBV4-1 to TRBJ2-4, with 12 bases identical to TRBD2. Germline V lookup: CDR1 MGHRA, CDR2 YSYEKL. The CDR3 totals 20 residues. The CDR3 DNA is TGCGCCAACAGCCTAGTTCGTTCTAGCGGGAGGGACATAGCCAAAAACATTCAGTACTTC. Translation: CANSLVRSSGRDIAKNIQYF.

In its sample, this clonotype was seen many times. The J gene is TRBJ2-3, the V gene TRBV6-1; D unclear. V was clipped by 1 base and J by 3 bases, with 2 bases between them. Looked up from germline, CDR1 is MNHNS and CDR2 is SASEGT. CDR3 length: 12 amino acids. CDR3 sequence (DNA): TGTGCCAGCAGTGAAGTAACAGATACGCAGTATTTT. This sequence encodes CASSEVTDTQYF.

Comments on this clonotype: An end of the junction does not agree with germline; a read error may underlie this. The rearrangement uses TRBV28 and TRBJ2-1; a weak D match, TRBD1 (6 bases). The germline V gene has CDR1 MDHEN and CDR2 SYDVKM. CDR3 length: 15 amino acids. The CDR3 loop is CASTTGIELYSEQFF. The CDR3 DNA reads TGTGCCAGCACCACAGGGATTGAGCTCTACAGTGAGCAGTTCTTC.

With regard to this clonotype: Possible read error: a much larger clone is one base away. The genes are TRBV6-6 and TRBJ1-1; perhaps TRBD1 as D (6 bases). Germline-derived CDR1 and CDR2 are MNHNY and SVGAGI (reference sequence). This CDR3 has 13 residues. Trimming left V 4 bases short and J 12 bases short, with 18 bases between. CDR3 in amino acids: CASSFTGIGETFF. CDR3 DNA sequence: TGTGCCAGCAGTTTCACAGGGATAGGGGAAACTTTCTTT.

This sequence joins TRBV11-1 and TRBJ2-7; 8 nucleotides line up with TRBD2. CDR1 is SGHAT and CDR2 is FQDESV in the germline V gene (reference sequence). Trimming took 6 bases from V and 5 from J; bases not matched to a gene: 9. This CDR3 comprises 14 residues. CDR3 protein: CASSPTGGPDEQYF. For the CDR3, the DNA is TGTGCCAGCAGTCCAACGGGAGGGCCCGACGAGCAGTACTTC.

CDR3 in DNA: TGTGCCAGCAGCCCACATGTCGGCACAGGGACCTTGTATGGCTACACCTTC. Amino acids: CASSPHVGTGTLYGYTF. V and J are TRBV7-8 and TRBJ1-2; TRBD1 is a possible D gene (6 bases). Germline V CDR1 and CDR2: SGHVS, FQNEAQ. Trimming pared 5 bases from V and 5 bases from J, leaving 24 bases between. The CDR3 is made up of 17 amino acids. Using reference TRBV7-8 and TRBJ1-2 for the parts outside the CDR3, the full variable domain is GAGVSQSPRYKVAKRGQDVALRCDPISGHVSLFWYQQALGQGPEFLTYFQNEAQLDKSGLPSDRFFAERPEGSVSTLKIQRTQQEDSAVYLCASSPHVGTGTLYGYTFGSGTRLTVV.

This clonotype was seen a few times. A single base separates this from a much larger clone, so it may be a read error. The gene calls are TRBV10-3 and TRBJ2-7; TRBD1 matches at 8 bases. CDR1 and CDR2 (germline): ENHRY, SYGVKD. This CDR3 region has 15 residues. CDR3 DNA sequence: TGTGCCATCAGGGCCGGGACAGGCGCCTCCTACGGGCAGTACTTC. Protein: CAIRAGTGASYGQYF.

Regarding this clonotype: The junction departs from the called germline gene at one end, perhaps through a read error. The chain links TRBV11-2 to TRBJ2-3; 9 bases line up with TRBD2. Germline CDR1 and CDR2: SGHAT and FQNNGV. This CDR3 is built from 20 residues. CDR3 coding DNA: TGTGCCAACAGCTTAGATCTAAGCGGGTTAGCGGGAGAAGGGATAGATACACAGTATTTT. Translation: CANSLDLSGLAGEGIDTQYF.

Worth noting for this clonotype: This may stem from a read error, because a much larger clone lies one nucleotide away. This sequence joins TRBV10-3 and TRBJ2-7, with 9 nucleotides matching TRBD1. CDR3 length: 14 residues. J gave up 6 bases and V 6 bases, and 9 bases lay outside the gene matches. Germline V gives CDR1 ENHRY, CDR2 SYGVKD. The CDR3 protein is CAIRPQQGACEQYF. Written as DNA, the CDR3 is TGTGCCATCAGGCCACAACAGGGGGCCTGCGAGCAGTACTTC.

This clonotype was observed a few times. A single base separates this from a much larger clone, so it may be a read error. The chain recombines TRBV4-1 with TRBJ2-4; perhaps TRBD1 as D (5 bases). CDR3 length equals 14 residues. Trimming left V 0 bases short and J 10 bases short, with 13 bases between. Germline values: CDR1 MGHRA, CDR2 YSYEKL. The CDR3 DNA follows: TGCGCCAGCAGCCAAGAGACCCAGGGCGTAATTCAGTACTTC. Translating it yields CASSQETQGVIQYF.

In its sample, this clonotype was seen many times. The chain uses TRBV6-6 and TRBJ1-1; tentatively, D is TRBD1 (6 bases). This CDR3 region has 14 residues. V was pared by 6 bases and J by 6 bases, with 17 bases between. Germline CDR1 is MNHNY and CDR2 is SVGAGI (reference sequence). The CDR3 bases are TGTGCCAGCAGCCCACATCTACAGGGAGCTGAAGCTTTCTTT. This gives the protein CASSPHLQGAEAFF.

On this clonotype: This may arise from a read error, as a much more abundant clone is one base away. The chain recombines TRBV5-4 with TRBJ2-7, with 7 bases aligning to TRBD1. From germline, CDR1 is SGHNT and CDR2 YYREEE (reference sequence). This CDR3 comprises 16 residues. Here the CDR3 reads CTSRDSGVPGGREQYF. CDR3 nucleotides: TGTACCAGCAGGGACAGTGGCGTACCCGGAGGACGGGAGCAGTACTTC.

This clonotype was recorded once. J is TRBJ2-3 and V is TRBV29-1, with D possibly matching TRBD2 (5 bases). CDR3 size: 15 residues. Germline V gene data show CDR1 as SQVTM and CDR2 as ANQGSEA. The CDR3 sequence is CSVAYGSVSADTQYF. The CDR3 nucleotides read TGCAGTGTCGCCTATGGGAGCGTGAGTGCTGATACGCAGTATTTT.

Of note for this clonotype: At one boundary the junction diverges from the germline segment, which might be a read error. The chain is built from TRBV11-1 and TRBJ2-7; 10 nucleotides match TRBD1. This CDR3 has 15 residues. Looked up from germline, CDR1 is SGHAT and CDR2 is FQDESV (reference sequence). The CDR3 nucleotides are TGTGCCAGCAGCCTACGACAGGGGGCCACCTACGAGCAGTACTTT. This translates into CASSLRQGATYEQYF.

CDR3 sequence: CASRIAGGYEQFF. CDR3 coding DNA: TGCGCCAGCAGGATAGCGGGAGGTTATGAGCAGTTCTTC. The J gene is TRBJ2-1, the V gene TRBV5-1; 10 bases are a match to TRBD2. Looked up from germline, CDR1 is SGHRS and CDR2 is YFSETQ. CDR3 length: 13 residues. J gave up 8 bases and V 5 bases, and 4 bases lay outside the gene matches.

CDR3 DNA: TGTGCCAGCAGCTTGGTCGAGACAGGGGCTAATCAGCCCCAGCATTTT. This sequence encodes CASSLVETGANQPQHF. The chain carries TRBV5-5 and TRBJ1-5; 8 nucleotides align to TRBD1. CDR1 and CDR2 (germline): SGHKS, YYEKEE (reference sequence). CDR3 length equals 16 residues. V lost 0 bases and J lost 4; bases outside the gene matches: 6.

With regard to this clonotype: Compared with germline, one end of the junction differs, possibly owing to a read error. V usage is TRBV6-5 and J usage is TRBJ2-5; D may match TRBD1 or TRBD2 (5 bases each). The CDR3 loop spans 15 amino acids. The germline V gene has CDR1 MNHEY and CDR2 SVGAGI. CDR3 loop: CGSSYSWGWQETQYF. CDR3 DNA: TGTGGCAGCAGTTACTCCTGGGGGTGGCAAGAGACCCAGTACTTC.

In the case of this clonotype: Sequence at one end of the junction differs from germline and may be a read error. The chain employs TRBV7-9 and TRBJ2-3; D not certain. CDR1 SEHNR and CDR2 FQNEAQ come from the germline V gene (reference sequence). This CDR3 is 14 amino acids long. The CDR3 is CVSSLESSTDTQYF. The CDR3 DNA reads TGTGTCAGCAGCCTTGAGTCCAGCACAGATACGCAGTATTTT.

The rearrangement links TRBV18 to TRBJ2-1, with 8 bases that match TRBD2. This CDR3 contains 15 residues. The germline V gene has CDR1 KGHSH and CDR2 LQKENI. V lost 6 bases and J lost 2; bases outside the gene matches: 6. CDR3 protein: CASSLLAGTYNEQFF. Written as DNA, the CDR3 is TGTGCCAGCTCCCTCCTAGCGGGCACCTACAATGAGCAGTTCTTC.

This clonotype has at least ten counts. This chain joins TRBV28 and TRBJ1-5, with D tentatively TRBD1 (6 bases). Germline V gives CDR1 MDHEN, CDR2 SYDVKM. The CDR3 extends over 15 amino acids. Trimming shortened V by 6 bases and J by 3 bases, and 15 bases separated the two germline ends. The CDR3 bases are TGTGCCAGCAGCTCTGGACAGTCGGACAATCAGCCCCAGCATTTT. Translated: CASSSGQSDNQPQHF. Drawing the rest from reference TRBV28 and TRBJ1-5, the complete variable domain is DVKVTQSSRYLVKRTGEKVFLECVQDMDHENMFWYRQDPGLGLRLIYFSYDVKMKEKGDIPEGYSVSREKKERFSLILESASTNQTSMYLCASSSGQSDNQPQHFGDGTRLSIL.

About this clonotype: One end of the junction fails to match germline, which may point to a read error. The chain joins TRBV12-5 to TRBJ2-2; D may be TRBD1 or TRBD2 (5 bases each). Germline V gives CDR1 LGHNT, CDR2 FRNRAP. This CDR3 is built from 15 residues. The CDR3 DNA is TGTGCCAGTGGCCGGGGCAGAATTAACACCGGGGAGCTGTTTTTT. This codes for CASGRGRINTGELFF.